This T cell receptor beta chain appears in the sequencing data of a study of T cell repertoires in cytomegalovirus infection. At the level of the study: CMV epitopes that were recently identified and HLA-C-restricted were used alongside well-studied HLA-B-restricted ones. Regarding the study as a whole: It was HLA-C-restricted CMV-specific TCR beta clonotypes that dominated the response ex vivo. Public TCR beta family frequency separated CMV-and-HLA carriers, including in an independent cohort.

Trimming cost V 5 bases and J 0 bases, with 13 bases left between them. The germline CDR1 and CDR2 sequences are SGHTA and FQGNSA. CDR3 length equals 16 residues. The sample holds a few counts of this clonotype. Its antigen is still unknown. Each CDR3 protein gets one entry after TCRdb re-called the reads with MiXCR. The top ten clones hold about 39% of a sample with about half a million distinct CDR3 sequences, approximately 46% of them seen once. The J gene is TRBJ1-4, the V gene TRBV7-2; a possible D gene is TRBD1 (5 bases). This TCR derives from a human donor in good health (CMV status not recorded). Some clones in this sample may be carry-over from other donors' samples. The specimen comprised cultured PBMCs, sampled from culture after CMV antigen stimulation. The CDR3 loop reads CASSPMPTATNEKLFF. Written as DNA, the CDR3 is TGTGCCAGCAGCCCCATGCCGACAGCAACTAATGAAAAACTGTTTTTT. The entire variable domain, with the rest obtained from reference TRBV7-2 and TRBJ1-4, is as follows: GAGVSQSPSNKVTEKGKDVELRCDPISGHTALYWYRQSLGQGLEFLIYFQGNSAPDKSGLPSDRFSAERTGGSVSTLTIQRTQQEDSAVYLCASSPMPTATNEKLFFGSGTQLSVL.